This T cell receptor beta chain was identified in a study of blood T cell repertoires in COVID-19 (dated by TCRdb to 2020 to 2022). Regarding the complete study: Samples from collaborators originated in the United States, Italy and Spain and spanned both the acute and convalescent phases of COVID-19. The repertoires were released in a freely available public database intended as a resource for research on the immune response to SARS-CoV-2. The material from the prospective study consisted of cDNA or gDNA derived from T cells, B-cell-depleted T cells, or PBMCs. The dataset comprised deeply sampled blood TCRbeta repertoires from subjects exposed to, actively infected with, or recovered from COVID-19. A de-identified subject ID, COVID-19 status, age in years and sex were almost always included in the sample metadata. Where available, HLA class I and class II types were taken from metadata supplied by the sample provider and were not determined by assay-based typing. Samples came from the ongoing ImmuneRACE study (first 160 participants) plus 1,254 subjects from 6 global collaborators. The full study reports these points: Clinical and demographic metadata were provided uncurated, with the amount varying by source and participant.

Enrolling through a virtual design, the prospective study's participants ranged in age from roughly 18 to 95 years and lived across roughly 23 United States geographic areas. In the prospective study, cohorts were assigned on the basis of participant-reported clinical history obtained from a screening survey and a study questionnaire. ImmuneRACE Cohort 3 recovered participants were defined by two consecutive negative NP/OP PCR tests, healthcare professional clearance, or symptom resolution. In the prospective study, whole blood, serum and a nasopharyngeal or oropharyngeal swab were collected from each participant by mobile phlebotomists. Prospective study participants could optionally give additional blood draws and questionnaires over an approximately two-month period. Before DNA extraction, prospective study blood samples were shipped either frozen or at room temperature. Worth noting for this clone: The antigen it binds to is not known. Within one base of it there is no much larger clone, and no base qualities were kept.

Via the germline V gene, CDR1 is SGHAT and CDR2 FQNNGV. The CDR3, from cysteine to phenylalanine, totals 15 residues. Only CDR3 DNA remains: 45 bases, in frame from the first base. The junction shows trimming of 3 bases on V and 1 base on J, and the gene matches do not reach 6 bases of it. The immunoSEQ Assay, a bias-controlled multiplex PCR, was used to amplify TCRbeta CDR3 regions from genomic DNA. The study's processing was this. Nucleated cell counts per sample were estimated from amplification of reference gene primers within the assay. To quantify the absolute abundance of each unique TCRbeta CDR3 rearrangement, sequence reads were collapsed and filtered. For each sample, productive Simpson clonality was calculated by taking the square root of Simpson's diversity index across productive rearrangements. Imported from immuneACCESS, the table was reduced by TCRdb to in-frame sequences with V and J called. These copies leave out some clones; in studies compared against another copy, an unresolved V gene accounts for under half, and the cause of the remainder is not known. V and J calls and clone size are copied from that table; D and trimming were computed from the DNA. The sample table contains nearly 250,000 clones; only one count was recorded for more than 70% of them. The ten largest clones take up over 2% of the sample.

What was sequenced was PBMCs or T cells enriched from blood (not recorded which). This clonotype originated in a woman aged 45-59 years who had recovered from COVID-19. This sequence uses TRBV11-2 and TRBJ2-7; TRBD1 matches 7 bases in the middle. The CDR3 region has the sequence CASSLYRGLSYEQYF. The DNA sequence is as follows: TGTGCCAGCAGCTTGTATAGGGGGCTATCCTACGAGCAGTACTTC.